A single sample gave rise to the 32 T cell receptor beta chains below, sequenced in a study of T cells in Graves' hyperthyroidism and ophthalmopathy. The TCR beta CDR3 regions underwent amplification using RNA transcripts as the source. A set of HTBI primers served as the primers for a first-round RT-PCR of the TCR CDR3. Each CDR3 protein is one row after TCRdb ran MiXCR on the multiplex PCR reads. The sample contains 800,000 or so distinct CDR3 sequences, 38% of which appear only once. Material: blood. The receptors stem from a man in his late teens or twenties with Graves' hyperthyroidism.

The chain combines TRBV5-1 with TRBJ1-4; D perhaps matches TRBD1 (6 bases). CDR3 length equals 16 residues. In germline, CDR1 is SGHRS, CDR2 YFSETQ. V lost 4 bases and J 0 bases, leaving 13 bases between the germline ends. This CDR3 is CASSHNRVATNEKLFF. CDR3 sequence (DNA): TGCGCCAGCAGCCACAACAGGGTTGCAACTAATGAAAAACTGTTTTTT.

In DNA form, the CDR3 reads TGTGCCAGCAGCTTGACCAGGGTGGGGGGAGCTTTCTTT. Its translation: CASSLTRVGGAFF. This rearrangement joins TRBV7-4 to TRBJ1-1, with a tentative D call TRBD1 (5 bases). Per the germline V gene, CDR1 is SGHVT and CDR2 is SQSDAQ. This CDR3 has 13 amino acids. V gave up 3 bases and J gave up 10 bases, with 15 bases separating them.

Ten or more counts support this clonotype. V gene TRBV9 combines with J gene TRBJ1-1; D is uncertain. Germline V gene lookup returns CDR1 SGDLS and CDR2 YYNGEE. The CDR3 sequence is 15 residues long. V lost 1 base and J lost 1, with 11 bases in between. The CDR3 DNA is TGTGCCAGCAGCGTAAATTCCGAGGGGAACACTGAAGCTTTCTTT. It codes for CASSVNSEGNTEAFF.

This sequence joins TRBV7-2 and TRBJ2-1; D is ambiguous. V lost 2 bases and J lost 5, with 10 bases in between. Germline values: CDR1 SGHTA, CDR2 FQGNSA. This CDR3 is built from 14 residues. CDR3 sequence: CASSLFRLDNEQFF. Here the CDR3 DNA reads TGTGCCAGCAGCTTATTTAGGCTTGACAATGAGCAGTTCTTC.

The V gene is TRBV12-3 or TRBV12-4, the J gene TRBJ1-4; D is ambiguous. This CDR3 is built from 9 residues. V lost 8 bases and J lost 17, with 12 bases in between. This CDR3 reads CASFSPGFF. The CDR3 DNA is TGTGCCAGCTTTTCCCCCGGATTTTTT.

The chain links TRBV5-1 to TRBJ2-7; 9 positions match TRBD1. Germline V gene lookup returns CDR1 SGHRS and CDR2 YFSETQ. V dropped 6 bases and J dropped 3; count of bases not matched to a gene: 4. This CDR3 spans 13 amino acids. CDR3 sequence: CASKDRGDYEQYF. Here the CDR3 DNA reads TGCGCCAGCAAGGACAGGGGAGACTACGAGCAGTACTTC.

This clonotype was seen a few times. The rearrangement joins TRBV7-2 to TRBJ2-5; D not resolved. Germline V gene sequence: CDR1 SGHTA, CDR2 FQGNSA. V was cut by 6 bases and J by 1 base, with 15 bases left in between. The length of the CDR3 is 15 residues. The CDR3 here is CASSYSGGVQETQYF. CDR3 in DNA: TGTGCCAGCAGTTACTCGGGCGGAGTCCAAGAGACCCAGTACTTC.

This clonotype was observed a few times. The V call is TRBV5-1, the J call TRBJ2-7, with 9 positions matching TRBD1. This CDR3 is built from 15 residues. V dropped 0 bases and J dropped 1; count of bases not matched to a gene: 2. Germline V gene sequence: CDR1 SGHRS, CDR2 YFSETQ. CDR3 coding DNA: TGCGCCAGCAGCTTGGTACAGGGGGCATCCTACGAGCAGTACTTC. Its translation is CASSLVQGASYEQYF. The full variable domain, completed using reference TRBV5-1 and TRBJ2-7, is KAGVTQTPRYLIKTRGQQVTLSCSPISGHRSVSWYQQTPGQGLQFLFEYFSETQRNKGNFPGRFSGRQFSNSRSEMNVSTLELGDSALYLCASSLVQGASYEQYFGPGTRLTVT.

This clonotype was seen a few times. The V call is TRBV2, the J call TRBJ2-3, with D unclear. Germline V gene sequence: CDR1 SNHLY, CDR2 FYNNEI. The V end lost 4 bases, the J end lost 0 bases, and 2 bases lay between the germline ends. CDR3 size: 12 residues. The CDR3 bases are TGTGCCAGCAGTGGAAGCACAGATACGCAGTATTTT. Translation gives CASSGSTDTQYF.

Worth noting for this clonotype: Since the CDR3 does not end with the conserved phenylalanine or tryptophan, this likely comes from a read error. V and J are TRBV19 and TRBJ1-1; 8 bases match TRBD1. Trimming removed 5 bases from V and 0 bases from J; junction bases left unmatched: 5. The germline V gene has CDR1 LNHDA and CDR2 SQIVND (reference sequence). The CDR3 spans 15 residues. The CDR3 region is CASSEDREMNTEAFL. The CDR3 DNA sequence: TGTGCCAGTAGTGAGGACAGGGAGATGAACACTGAAGCTTTCCTT.

A few counts support this clonotype. The CDR3 region is CASSEALGANQPQHF. As DNA, the CDR3 is TGTGCCAGCAGTGAAGCTCTGGGGGCGAACCAGCCCCAGCATTTT. The V gene is TRBV2, the J gene TRBJ1-5, with a possible D match to TRBD1 (6 bases). Trimming took off 0 bases at V and 7 bases at J, with 13 bases between the two ends. The CDR3 is 15 amino acids. Germline lookup yields CDR1 SNHLY and CDR2 FYNNEI.

Only a few counts were recorded for this clonotype. The J gene is TRBJ1-6, the V gene TRBV6-5; 7 bases are shared with TRBD1. V gave up 3 bases and J gave up 8 bases; unmatched junction bases: 10. This CDR3 spans 16 amino acids. Germline values: CDR1 MNHEY, CDR2 SVGAGI. CDR3 sequence reads: CASSYPGQSFYSPLHF. The CDR3 DNA follows: TGTGCCAGCAGTTATCCGGGACAGTCATTTTATTCACCCCTCCACTTT.

This clonotype occurred a few times. The chain recombines TRBV13 with TRBJ2-7; 8 bases agree with TRBD2. Germline V gene sequence: CDR1 PRHDT, CDR2 FYEKMQ (reference sequence). The V and J ends lost 4 bases and 6 bases, in that order; junction bases with no gene match: 2. This CDR3 region has 12 residues. In nucleotides, the CDR3 is TGTGCCAGCAGCTCGGGACTAGGCGAGCAGTACTTC. Its translation is CASSSGLGEQYF.

This clonotype appeared many times. This rearrangement joins TRBV29-1 to TRBJ2-7; 13 nucleotides agree with TRBD2. CDR1 and CDR2 (germline): SQVTM, ANQGSEA. V shed 5 bases and J 2 bases; nucleotides not matched to a gene: 3. The CDR3 has 14 amino acids. The CDR3 protein is CSVRGLAGTYEQYF. In nucleotides, the CDR3 is TGCAGCGTTAGGGGACTAGCGGGGACCTACGAGCAGTACTTC.

The rearrangement joins TRBV9 to TRBJ1-1; D is possibly TRBD1 (5 bases). The length of the CDR3 is 14 residues. With 4 bases removed from V and 4 bases from J, the gap between germline ends came to 14 bases. The V gene's germline CDR1 is SGDLS and CDR2 YYNGEE. The CDR3: CASSLEPGTTEAFF. Written as DNA, the CDR3 is TGTGCCAGCAGCTTGGAGCCAGGGACCACTGAAGCTTTCTTT.

Ten or more counts support this clonotype. The rearrangement uses TRBV10-3 and TRBJ1-1; no clear D gene. Germline V CDR1 and CDR2: ENHRY, SYGVKD. The length of the CDR3 is 13 residues. With 4 bases removed from V and 1 base from J, the gap between germline ends came to 7 bases. The CDR3 loop reads CAISGTENTEAFF. In DNA form, the CDR3 reads TGTGCCATCAGTGGAACCGAGAACACTGAAGCTTTCTTT.

This clonotype has a count of ten or more. This rearrangement joins TRBV5-5 to TRBJ1-2; D call uncertain. Germline V gene data show CDR1 as SGHKS and CDR2 as YYEKEE (reference sequence). V was pared by 3 bases and J by 7 bases, with 13 bases between. The CDR3 has 13 residues. The CDR3 DNA is TGTGCCAGCAGCTCGTGGGCCTCCGGTGGCTACACCTTC. It yields the protein CASSSWASGGYTF.

The V and J genes are TRBV29-1 and TRBJ1-1; possible D gene TRBD1, 6 bases. Germline V gives CDR1 SQVTM, CDR2 ANQGSEA. This CDR3 has 13 residues. V was shortened by 8 bases and J by 0 bases, with 13 bases between the two germline ends. Here the CDR3 reads CSFRGQLNTEAFF. The CDR3 bases are TGCAGCTTTCGCGGACAGTTGAACACTGAAGCTTTCTTT.

The rearrangement uses TRBV9 and TRBJ1-1, with 9 positions matching TRBD1. The V segment lost 2 bases and the J segment 5 bases; nucleotides outside the gene matches: 10. CDR1 and CDR2 from the germline V gene are SGDLS and YYNGEE. The CDR3 sequence is 16 residues long. The CDR3 nucleotides are TGTGCCAGCAGCGTCGGACAGGGGCCGCCGGGTACTGAAGCTTTCTTT. This gives the protein CASSVGQGPPGTEAFF.

CDR3 in DNA: TGTGCCAGTAGTGGGCTAGCGGGAACTGAAGAGACCCAGTACTTC. Amino acids: CASSGLAGTEETQYF. J is TRBJ2-5 and V is TRBV19; 9 nucleotides agree with TRBD2. CDR1 LNHDA and CDR2 SQIVND come from the germline V gene (reference sequence). The CDR3 consists of 15 residues. J gave up 3 bases and V 5 bases, and 7 bases lay outside the gene matches.

CDR3 nucleotide sequence: TGTGCCAGCAGCTTAATGTTAGGGTTAGGGGAGACCCAGTACTTC. Encoded protein: CASSLMLGLGETQYF. The gene calls are TRBV7-8 and TRBJ2-5; no firm D call. CDR1 SGHVS and CDR2 FQNEAQ come from the germline V gene. Trimming cost V 2 bases and J 5 bases, with 15 bases left between them. The CDR3 is 15 residues long.

This chain connects TRBV6-4 to TRBJ2-7; TRBD1 or TRBD2 may be the D gene (5 bases each). V dropped 5 bases and J dropped 4 bases, with 21 bases sitting between them. The CDR3 has 16 residues. Germline CDR1 reads MRHNA; CDR2 reads SNTAGT. DNA for the CDR3: TGTGCCAGCAGTACCGTCGGGACCGGGGTCGGTTACGAGCAGTACTTC. Translation gives CASSTVGTGVGYEQYF.

The chain joins TRBV11-2 to TRBJ2-2; D could derive from TRBD1 or TRBD2 (5 bases each). Trimming stripped 3 bases from V and 1 base from J, with 9 bases between. Germline assignment: CDR1 SGHAT and CDR2 FQNNGV. This CDR3 region has 15 residues. In nucleotides, the CDR3 is TGTGCCAGCAGCTTTGGGACCGGGAACACCGGGGAGCTGTTTTTT. Its translation is CASSFGTGNTGELFF.

This chain joins TRBV24-1 and TRBJ2-1; D is undetermined. CDR1 is KGHDR and CDR2 is SFDVKD in the germline V gene. Trimming pared 0 bases from V and 2 bases from J, leaving 7 bases between. There are 15 residues in the CDR3. The CDR3 loop reads CATSDLDTAYNEQFF. DNA for the CDR3: TGTGCCACCAGTGATTTGGACACTGCCTACAATGAGCAGTTCTTC.

V gene TRBV29-1 combines with J gene TRBJ1-2; no clear D. V shed 8 bases and J shed 4 bases, with 17 bases lying between them. The germline CDR1 and CDR2 sequences are SQVTM and ANQGSEA. The CDR3 is 13 residues long. CDR3: CSLEVQSVYGYTF. The CDR3 region has the DNA TGCAGCTTGGAGGTACAGAGTGTCTATGGCTACACCTTC.

The chain links TRBV15 to TRBJ1-5; the D is unclear. Germline CDR1 LNHNV, CDR2 YYDKDF (reference sequence). V lost 1 base, J lost 9 bases, and 7 bases lay in between. This CDR3 is 12 amino acids long. CDR3 coding DNA: TGTGCCACCAGCAGAGGTGATCGGCCCCAGCATTTT. Translation gives CATSRGDRPQHF.

This clonotype appeared many times. This chain connects TRBV7-6 to TRBJ2-7, with D maybe TRBD1 (5 bases). The V gene lost 5 bases and the J gene lost 0 bases, with 14 bases spanning the gap. Germline V gene sequence: CDR1 SGHVS, CDR2 FNYEAQ. The CDR3 runs 15 residues. The CDR3: CASSPTERSSYEQYF. The CDR3 region has the DNA TGTGCCAGCAGCCCGACAGAAAGGAGCTCCTACGAGCAGTACTTC.

This clonotype was recorded many times. The V gene is TRBV29-1, the J gene TRBJ1-1, with D possibly TRBD1 on 5 matching bases. There are 12 residues in the CDR3. Germline CDR1 SQVTM, CDR2 ANQGSEA. V was pared by 4 bases and J by 11 bases, with 17 bases between. DNA for the CDR3: TGCAGCGTTGTTGGCAGGGTCGCGGAGGCTTTCTTT. It encodes CSVVGRVAEAFF.

Many counts were recorded for this clonotype. V usage is TRBV2 and J usage is TRBJ2-5; 14 nucleotides agree with TRBD2. CDR1 SNHLY and CDR2 FYNNEI come from the germline V gene. The CDR3 totals 15 residues. V lost 6 bases and J lost 5; bases outside the gene matches: 5. The CDR3 region has the DNA TGTGCCAGCAGACGGGGACTAGCGGGGGCGGAGACCCAGTACTTC. Translated: CASRRGLAGAETQYF.

The chain uses TRBV7-2 and TRBJ2-7; TRBD2 aligns across 10 bases. This CDR3 is built from 17 residues. The germline CDR1 and CDR2 sequences are SGHTA and FQGNSA. V lost 2 bases and J lost 3; bases outside the gene matches: 10. CDR3 sequence reads: CASSLSWASGSDYEQYF. For the CDR3, the DNA is TGTGCCAGCAGCTTATCGTGGGCTAGCGGGAGTGACTACGAGCAGTACTTC.

The rearrangement joins TRBV20-1 to TRBJ2-5, with D possibly being TRBD1 or TRBD2 (5 bases each). The germline V gene encodes CDR1 DFQATT and CDR2 SNEGSKA (reference sequence). The CDR3 sequence is 15 residues long. The germline V and J ends were trimmed by 6 bases and 5 bases, with 22 bases remaining between them. CDR3 protein: CSAQQGPRSGETQYF. DNA of the CDR3: TGCAGTGCGCAGCAGGGCCCCAGGTCGGGGGAGACCCAGTACTTC.

This chain uses TRBV2 with TRBJ2-5; 13 nucleotides agree with TRBD2. The V segment lost 4 bases and the J segment 3 bases; nucleotides outside the gene matches: 5. Per the germline V gene, CDR1 is SNHLY and CDR2 is FYNNEI. This CDR3 region has 16 residues. CDR3 DNA sequence: TGTGCCAGCAGTGGTGGACTAGCGGGGGAAGAAGAGACCCAGTACTTC. It specifies CASSGGLAGEEETQYF.